The entry below gives a single T cell receptor beta chain sequence along with its context. This specimen comes from a study of T cell changes during pregnancy in multiple sclerosis. Trimming stripped 6 bases from V and 4 bases from J, with 10 bases between. The CDR3 sequence is 13 residues long. The germline V gene has CDR1 MNHEY and CDR2 SVGAGI. TCRdb's copy holds only in-frame clones and misses some; the assay was immunoSEQ multiplex PCR. The sample holds around 29,000 clones, around 90% seen once. The sequence came from a female donor with multiple sclerosis, enrolled in a pregnancy study. The V gene is TRBV6-5, the J gene TRBJ1-3; maybe TRBD1 (5 bases). The sample in question was CD4+ T cells from peripheral blood mononuclear cells, obtained in the first trimester of pregnancy. The CDR3 sequence: CASRPPGGNTIYF. DNA of the CDR3: TGTGCCAGCAGACCTCCAGGGGGAAACACCATATATTTT.